This T cell receptor beta chain derives from a study of cytomegalovirus exposure and HLA in healthy donors. General study points: HLA restriction was apparent for most CMV-associated TCR beta chains in a later analysis.

The PCR employed 60 Vbeta primers together with 13 Jbeta primers. Sequenced by immunoSEQ multiplex PCR; TCRdb stores in-frame clones only, minus some. The table has 190,000 or so clones, 75% to 85% seen once. With respect to this clone: Its specificity is unknown.

Looked up from germline, CDR1 is MNHEY and CDR2 is SMNVEV (reference sequence). The CDR3 sequence is 13 residues long. V gave up 3 bases and J gave up 0 bases, with 6 bases separating them. The sequencing input was PBMCs. This clonotype was sampled from a male donor in good health and CMV-seropositive. V usage is TRBV27 and J usage is TRBJ2-7, with TRBD2 as a possible D gene (5 bases). CDR3 bases: TGTGCCAGCAGTTTCGGGGTCTCCTACGAGCAGTACTTC. Protein product: CASSFGVSYEQYF.